These T cell receptor beta chains were read from a single sample in a study of siplizumab effects on memory and regulatory T cells. Data came from immunoSEQ multiplex PCR; TCRdb stores just in-frame clones and leaves some out. The sample lists about 60,000 clones, less than 85% occurring once. Sequencing was done on a sample of memory CD4+ T cells sorted from blood. The receptor set was obtained from a human donor in good health. Both conserved end residues are part of each CDR3. Each record gives: V gene, D gene, clone size, J gene, CDR3 DNA, CDR3 protein. The D gene is left open where the match is weak. Rows may omit the clone size; those that give it use once, few, many or a size class.

>TRBV6-5|-|-|TRBJ2-7
TGTGCCAGCAAAACGGGAGCCACCTACGAGCAGTACTTC
CASKTGATYEQYF
>TRBV19|-|-|TRBJ1-2
TGTGCCAGTAGGTCTGGCGGGAAGACTAACTATGGCTACACCTTC
CASRSGGKTNYGYTF
>TRBV7-2|TRBD2|few|TRBJ2-3
TGTGCCAGCAGCACCGGACTAGCGGGAGTAGTAGATACGCAGTATTTT
CASSTGLAGVVDTQYF
>TRBV6-5|TRBD1|-|TRBJ1-2
TGTGCCAGCAGTTACTCCACAGGGGAATATGGCTACACCTTC
CASSYSTGEYGYTF
>TRBV11-2|-|-|TRBJ2-6
TGTGCCAGCACCTCTTGGGCGGCTGGGGCCAACGTCCTGACTTTC
CASTSWAAGANVLTF
>TRBV6-1|TRBD1|-|TRBJ2-7
TGTGCCAGCAGTGAAGCGGGACAGGGTGGCGAGCAGTACTTC
CASSEAGQGGEQYF
>TRBV7-8|TRBD2|-|TRBJ2-1
TGTGCCAGCAGCTCTTTTAGCGGGATATTCTACAATGAGCAGTTCTTC
CASSSFSGIFYNEQFF
>TRBV9|-|-|TRBJ2-7
TGTGCCAGCAGCGTAGGAGCAGGGTACGAGCAGTACTTC
CASSVGAGYEQYF
>TRBV4-1|TRBD1|-|TRBJ1-1
TGCGCCAGCAGCCAAGATCGCCCTGACAGGGGGGCTGAAGCTTTCTTT
CASSQDRPDRGAEAFF
>TRBV10-3|-|-|TRBJ1-3
TGTGCCATCAGTGGGACAGACTCTGGAAACACCATATATTTT
CAISGTDSGNTIYF
>TRBV5-4|TRBD1|-|TRBJ2-7
TGTGCCAGCAGCTTGGGGAGTTCGACGGGACAGGGAGGTTACGAGCAGTACTTC
CASSLGSSTGQGGYEQYF
>TRBV5-1|TRBD1|-|TRBJ2-1
TGCGCCAGCAGCCCAGCCGGACAGGGAGTGAATGAGCAGTTCTTC
CASSPAGQGVNEQFF
>TRBV30|-|-|TRBJ1-4
TGTGCCTGGAGTAGGGGGACGCCCCAGAGATATGAAAAACTGTTTTTT
CAWSRGTPQRYEKLFF
>TRBV7-2|-|-|TRBJ2-2
TGTGCCAGCAGCTTACCCGGGGAGCTGTTTTTT
CASSLPGELFF
>TRBV6-4|-|-|TRBJ2-3
TGTGCCAGCAGTGACGCCGGTTGGGGCACAGATACGCAGTATTTT
CASSDAGWGTDTQYF
>TRBV5-6|-|-|TRBJ2-3
TGTGCCAGCAGCTACCCTGCCGAATATACGCAGTATTTT
CASSYPAEYTQYF
>TRBV2|TRBD1|-|TRBJ2-5
TGTGCCAGCTCTCAGGGGACAGGGGGCCGGGAGACCCAGTACTTC
CASSQGTGGRETQYF
>TRBV5-1|TRBD1|-|TRBJ2-1
TGCGCCAGCAGCTCAGGGACAGGCCTTTGGAATGAGCAGTTCTTC
CASSSGTGLWNEQFF
>TRBV4-1|TRBD2|-|TRBJ2-2
TGCGCCAGCAGCGGATGGTCCAGCGGGGCCTCCGAGGAGCTGTTTTTT
CASSGWSSGASEELFF
>TRBV18|-|-|TRBJ1-1
TGTGCCAGCTCACCACCGGCAGGCGCTACTGAAGCTTTCTTT
CASSPPAGATEAFF
>TRBV6-6|TRBD1|once|TRBJ1-2
TGTGCCAGCAGCTCCGACAGGGTCTATGGCTACACCTTC
CASSSDRVYGYTF
>TRBV7-9|TRBD2|few|TRBJ2-7
TGTGCCAGCAGCACCCGCTCCGGGACTAGCGTCTCCTACGAGCAGTACTTC
CASSTRSGTSVSYEQYF
>TRBV19|-|-|TRBJ2-7
TGTGCCAGTAGTATCGGGCGGGGCTTTATGGTCGGGCAGTACTTC
CASSIGRGFMVGQYF
>TRBV14|TRBD2|-|TRBJ2-7
TGTGCCAGCAGCCACGGCGGGAGGGCCCTCTACGAGCAGTACTTC
CASSHGGRALYEQYF
>TRBV7-8|-|-|TRBJ2-5
TGTGCCAGCAGCACAATACACTCAGGGGTCGAGACCCAGTACTTC
CASSTIHSGVETQYF
>TRBV10-1|TRBD1|-|TRBJ1-1
TGCGCCAGCGCCGGACAGGGACACACTGAAGCTTTCTTT
CASAGQGHTEAFF
>TRBV7-8|-|-|TRBJ2-1
TGTGCCAGCAGCTTCGGAACGGGGAGTGGCAATGAGCAGTTCTTC
CASSFGTGSGNEQFF
>TRBV5-8|TRBD1|-|TRBJ1-3
TGTGCCAGCAGTTTCGACAGGGCGGGAAACACCATATATTTT
CASSFDRAGNTIYF
>TRBV6-1|TRBD2|-|TRBJ2-7
TGTGCCAGCAGTGGACTAGCGGCTTACCACGAGCAGTACTTC
CASSGLAAYHEQYF
>TRBV27|-|-|TRBJ1-5
TGTGCCAGCAGATTGGACTGGAATAGCAATCAGCCCCAGCATTTT
CASRLDWNSNQPQHF
>TRBV9|TRBD1|-|TRBJ2-3
TGTGCCAGCAGCGCCCGGACAGGGGTGGATACGCAGTATTTT
CASSARTGVDTQYF